The rows below give T cell receptor beta chains drawn from one sample of a study of T cell changes during pregnancy in multiple sclerosis. Measured with immunoSEQ multiplex PCR; TCRdb has only the in-frame clones, and not every one. The sample holds 25,000 to 30,000 clones; about 89% are singletons and the top ten take 6% to 6.5%. This specimen was CD8+ T cells from peripheral blood mononuclear cells, taken before pregnancy. Receptors were obtained from a female donor with multiple sclerosis, enrolled in a pregnancy study. Each CDR3 is given with its conserved first and last residue. Each record gives: CDR3 length, clone size, J gene, D gene, V gene, CDR3 protein, CDR3 DNA. The D gene is left open where the match is weak. Clone size is not always given. Where it is, it says once, few, many or a class for expanded clones.

cdr3_length: 12
clone_size: few
j_call: TRBJ1-2
d_call: -
v_call: TRBV29-1
cdr3_aa: CSVVRENYGYTF
cdr3_nt: TGCAGCGTTGTGCGTGAGAACTATGGCTACACCTTC

cdr3_length: 15
clone_size: -
j_call: TRBJ2-1
d_call: -
v_call: TRBV6-4
cdr3_aa: CASSEGGGSYNEQFF
cdr3_nt: TGTGCCAGCAGTGAAGGGGGGGGCTCCTACAATGAGCAGTTCTTC

cdr3_length: 16
clone_size: once
j_call: TRBJ2-2
d_call: TRBD2
v_call: TRBV4-2
cdr3_aa: CASSQNIAGGPGELFF
cdr3_nt: TGTGCCAGCAGCCAAAATATAGCGGGGGGACCCGGGGAGCTGTTTTTT

cdr3_length: 15
clone_size: -
j_call: TRBJ1-1
d_call: TRBD1
v_call: TRBV7-9
cdr3_aa: CASSPRDRGDTEAFF
cdr3_nt: TGTGCCAGCAGCCCAAGAGACAGGGGGGACACTGAAGCTTTCTTT

cdr3_length: 11
clone_size: -
j_call: TRBJ2-7
d_call: -
v_call: TRBV27
cdr3_aa: CATFSGYEQYF
cdr3_nt: TGTGCCACATTCTCGGGATACGAGCAGTACTTC

cdr3_length: 11
clone_size: -
j_call: TRBJ1-5
d_call: -
v_call: TRBV27
cdr3_aa: CARPINQPQHF
cdr3_nt: TGTGCCAGGCCTATAAATCAGCCCCAGCATTTT

cdr3_length: 15
clone_size: -
j_call: TRBJ2-7
d_call: TRBD1
v_call: TRBV27
cdr3_aa: CASSLSRTGFYEQYF
cdr3_nt: TGTGCCAGCAGTTTATCGAGGACAGGGTTCTACGAGCAGTACTTC

cdr3_length: 14
clone_size: -
j_call: TRBJ2-7
d_call: -
v_call: TRBV10-3
cdr3_aa: CAIRSSDLGYEQYF
cdr3_nt: TGTGCCATCCGCTCCAGCGACTTGGGCTACGAGCAGTACTTC

cdr3_length: 14
clone_size: -
j_call: TRBJ1-1
d_call: TRBD1
v_call: TRBV27
cdr3_aa: CASTQDRDKTEAFF
cdr3_nt: TGTGCCAGCACCCAGGACAGGGACAAAACTGAAGCTTTCTTT

cdr3_length: 14
clone_size: once
j_call: TRBJ2-3
d_call: TRBD1
v_call: TRBV2
cdr3_aa: CASSGDDRADTQYF
cdr3_nt: TGTGCCAGCAGTGGAGACGACAGGGCTGATACGCAGTATTTT

cdr3_length: 17
clone_size: -
j_call: TRBJ1-2
d_call: TRBD1
v_call: TRBV27
cdr3_aa: CASSPMRDQTGGYGYTF
cdr3_nt: TGTGCCAGCAGTCCAATGCGCGATCAGACAGGGGGCTATGGCTACACCTTC

cdr3_length: 13
clone_size: -
j_call: TRBJ2-7
d_call: -
v_call: TRBV7-9
cdr3_aa: CASSPEADYEQYF
cdr3_nt: TGTGCCAGCAGCCCCGAAGCGGACTACGAGCAGTACTTC

cdr3_length: 15
clone_size: -
j_call: TRBJ1-6
d_call: -
v_call: TRBV5-1
cdr3_aa: CASSGGGGSNSPLHF
cdr3_nt: TGCGCCAGCAGCGGAGGCGGGGGGAGCAATTCACCCCTCCACTTT

cdr3_length: 16
clone_size: -
j_call: TRBJ2-3
d_call: TRBD2
v_call: TRBV4-2
cdr3_aa: CASSQDAAGETDTQYF
cdr3_nt: TGTGCCAGCAGCCAAGATGCAGCGGGAGAGACAGATACGCAGTATTTT

cdr3_length: 15
clone_size: -
j_call: TRBJ2-7
d_call: TRBD2
v_call: TRBV19
cdr3_aa: CASSITLAGVYEQYF
cdr3_nt: TGTGCCAGTAGTATAACCCTGGCGGGAGTGTACGAGCAGTACTTC

cdr3_length: 14
clone_size: -
j_call: TRBJ2-5
d_call: TRBD1
v_call: TRBV9
cdr3_aa: CASSRQGATETQYF
cdr3_nt: TGTGCCAGCAGTCGACAGGGGGCGACGGAGACCCAGTACTTC

cdr3_length: 15
clone_size: few
j_call: TRBJ2-5
d_call: -
v_call: TRBV21-1
cdr3_aa: CASSKYGLGQETQYF
cdr3_nt: TGTGCCAGCAGCAAATATGGACTAGGGCAAGAGACCCAGTACTTC

cdr3_length: 15
clone_size: -
j_call: TRBJ2-1
d_call: -
v_call: TRBV6-6
cdr3_aa: CASTPKAAYYNEQFF
cdr3_nt: TGTGCCAGCACTCCGAAGGCGGCATACTACAATGAGCAGTTCTTC

cdr3_length: 16
clone_size: -
j_call: TRBJ2-1
d_call: TRBD2
v_call: TRBV10-3
cdr3_aa: CAISDRLAGEYNEQFF
cdr3_nt: TGTGCCATCAGTGACAGACTAGCGGGAGAGTACAATGAGCAGTTCTTC

cdr3_length: 16
clone_size: -
j_call: TRBJ2-3
d_call: -
v_call: TRBV4-3
cdr3_aa: CASSQVAPSGTDTQYF
cdr3_nt: TGCGCCAGCAGCCAAGTTGCGCCTAGCGGCACAGATACGCAGTATTTT

cdr3_length: 16
clone_size: -
j_call: TRBJ2-3
d_call: TRBD2
v_call: TRBV5-1
cdr3_aa: CASSLASGRAVDTQYF
cdr3_nt: TGCGCCAGCAGCTTGGCTAGCGGGAGGGCCGTAGATACGCAGTATTTT

cdr3_length: 14
clone_size: once
j_call: TRBJ2-7
d_call: -
v_call: TRBV28
cdr3_aa: CASTGTASSYEQYF
cdr3_nt: TGTGCCAGCACCGGGACTGCGTCCTCCTACGAGCAGTACTTC

cdr3_length: 12
clone_size: -
j_call: TRBJ2-1
d_call: -
v_call: TRBV5-5
cdr3_aa: CASVSPYNEQFF
cdr3_nt: TGTGCCAGCGTATCCCCTTACAATGAGCAGTTCTTC

cdr3_length: 13
clone_size: -
j_call: TRBJ2-7
d_call: -
v_call: TRBV13
cdr3_aa: CASSSGGSYEQYF
cdr3_nt: TGTGCCAGCAGCTCCGGCGGCTCCTACGAGCAGTACTTC

cdr3_length: 14
clone_size: -
j_call: TRBJ2-3
d_call: -
v_call: TRBV2
cdr3_aa: CASSDRGRVDTQYF
cdr3_nt: TGTGCCAGCAGTGATAGGGGGAGAGTAGATACGCAGTATTTT

cdr3_length: 15
clone_size: -
j_call: TRBJ2-7
d_call: TRBD1
v_call: TRBV10-3
cdr3_aa: CAISEEAGGPYEQYF
cdr3_nt: TGTGCCATCAGTGAGGAGGCAGGGGGACCCTACGAGCAGTACTTC

cdr3_length: 16
clone_size: -
j_call: TRBJ2-7
d_call: -
v_call: TRBV1
cdr3_aa: CTSSPVRRREGHEQYF
cdr3_nt: TGCACCAGCAGCCCCGTCCGGAGGCGGGAGGGCCACGAGCAGTACTTC

cdr3_length: 16
clone_size: -
j_call: TRBJ2-2
d_call: TRBD2
v_call: TRBV5-4
cdr3_aa: CASSHLASGPTGELFF
cdr3_nt: TGTGCCAGCAGCCACCTGGCTAGCGGCCCCACCGGGGAGCTGTTTTTT

cdr3_length: 16
clone_size: -
j_call: TRBJ2-1
d_call: TRBD2
v_call: TRBV7-9
cdr3_aa: CASSITFQREGYEQFF
cdr3_nt: TGTGCCAGCAGCATAACGTTCCAGCGGGAGGGCTATGAGCAGTTCTTC

cdr3_length: 14
clone_size: -
j_call: TRBJ2-7
d_call: -
v_call: TRBV29-1
cdr3_aa: CSVESGLSPYEQYF
cdr3_nt: TGCAGCGTTGAATCAGGGCTTTCGCCCTACGAGCAGTACTTC

cdr3_length: 12
clone_size: -
j_call: TRBJ2-7
d_call: -
v_call: TRBV6-1
cdr3_aa: CASRAPGAEQYF
cdr3_nt: TGTGCCAGCAGGGCCCCGGGAGCCGAGCAGTACTTC

cdr3_length: 17
clone_size: -
j_call: TRBJ1-2
d_call: -
v_call: TRBV4-3
cdr3_aa: CASSQDREAGLDYGYTF
cdr3_nt: TGCGCCAGCAGCCAAGATAGGGAGGCAGGACTGGACTATGGCTACACCTTC

cdr3_length: 15
clone_size: -
j_call: TRBJ2-7
d_call: -
v_call: TRBV21-1
cdr3_aa: CASSKLQGASYEQYF
cdr3_nt: TGTGCCAGCAGCAAACTCCAGGGGGCCAGCTACGAGCAGTACTTC

cdr3_length: 16
clone_size: -
j_call: TRBJ2-1
d_call: TRBD2
v_call: TRBV7-9
cdr3_aa: CASSLGTSGSFNEQFF
cdr3_nt: TGTGCCAGCAGCTTAGGAACTAGCGGGAGTTTCAATGAGCAGTTCTTC

cdr3_length: 15
clone_size: -
j_call: TRBJ2-7
d_call: TRBD1
v_call: TRBV28
cdr3_aa: CASSSLRTGKFEQYF
cdr3_nt: TGTGCCAGCAGTTCACTTCGGACAGGGAAGTTCGAGCAGTACTTC

cdr3_length: 15
clone_size: -
j_call: TRBJ1-3
d_call: -
v_call: TRBV11-3
cdr3_aa: CASSQDLSSGNTIYF
cdr3_nt: TGTGCCAGCAGCCAGGACTTGAGCTCTGGAAACACCATATATTTT

cdr3_length: 15
clone_size: -
j_call: TRBJ1-4
d_call: -
v_call: TRBV4-3
cdr3_aa: CASSQDRGADEKLFF
cdr3_nt: TGCGCCAGCAGCCAAGATCGGGGGGCTGATGAAAAACTGTTTTTT

cdr3_length: 13
clone_size: -
j_call: TRBJ2-7
d_call: -
v_call: TRBV2
cdr3_aa: CASQDGLDYEQYF
cdr3_nt: TGTGCCAGCCAAGACGGACTGGACTACGAGCAGTACTTC

cdr3_length: 16
clone_size: -
j_call: TRBJ2-1
d_call: -
v_call: TRBV4-3
cdr3_aa: CASSQDRQLTAAGQFF
cdr3_nt: TGCGCCAGCAGCCAAGACCGGCAGCTCACGGCGGCCGGGCAGTTCTTC

cdr3_length: 15
clone_size: -
j_call: TRBJ2-5
d_call: -
v_call: TRBV21-1
cdr3_aa: CASTPRGTGEETQYF
cdr3_nt: TGTGCCAGCACCCCCCGGGGGACAGGGGAAGAGACCCAGTACTTC

cdr3_length: 13
clone_size: once
j_call: TRBJ1-5
d_call: -
v_call: TRBV15
cdr3_aa: CATSSGDNQPQHF
cdr3_nt: TGTGCCACCAGCAGCGGGGACAATCAGCCCCAGCATTTT

cdr3_length: 11
clone_size: -
j_call: TRBJ2-1
d_call: -
v_call: TRBV11-3
cdr3_aa: CASSQYNEQFF
cdr3_nt: TGTGCCAGCAGTCAATACAATGAGCAGTTCTTC

cdr3_length: 14
clone_size: -
j_call: TRBJ1-1
d_call: TRBD1
v_call: TRBV7-6
cdr3_aa: CASSSDRGIAEAFF
cdr3_nt: TGTGCCAGCAGCTCGGACAGGGGAATCGCTGAAGCTTTCTTT

cdr3_length: 14
clone_size: -
j_call: TRBJ1-1
d_call: -
v_call: TRBV15
cdr3_aa: CATSRVEGGTEAFF
cdr3_nt: TGTGCCACCAGCAGAGTAGAGGGCGGCACTGAAGCTTTCTTT

cdr3_length: 14
clone_size: -
j_call: TRBJ2-7
d_call: -
v_call: TRBV7-2
cdr3_aa: CASSLVVNSYEQYF
cdr3_nt: TGTGCCAGCAGCTTAGTTGTAAATTCGTACGAGCAGTACTTC

cdr3_length: 14
clone_size: medium-sized
j_call: TRBJ2-3
d_call: TRBD1
v_call: TRBV6-4
cdr3_aa: CASSDSQGADTQYF
cdr3_nt: TGTGCCAGCAGTGACTCACAGGGGGCAGATACGCAGTATTTT

cdr3_length: 13
clone_size: -
j_call: TRBJ1-2
d_call: -
v_call: TRBV30
cdr3_aa: CAWSTGINYGYTF
cdr3_nt: TGTGCCTGGTCGACAGGAATAAACTATGGCTACACCTTC